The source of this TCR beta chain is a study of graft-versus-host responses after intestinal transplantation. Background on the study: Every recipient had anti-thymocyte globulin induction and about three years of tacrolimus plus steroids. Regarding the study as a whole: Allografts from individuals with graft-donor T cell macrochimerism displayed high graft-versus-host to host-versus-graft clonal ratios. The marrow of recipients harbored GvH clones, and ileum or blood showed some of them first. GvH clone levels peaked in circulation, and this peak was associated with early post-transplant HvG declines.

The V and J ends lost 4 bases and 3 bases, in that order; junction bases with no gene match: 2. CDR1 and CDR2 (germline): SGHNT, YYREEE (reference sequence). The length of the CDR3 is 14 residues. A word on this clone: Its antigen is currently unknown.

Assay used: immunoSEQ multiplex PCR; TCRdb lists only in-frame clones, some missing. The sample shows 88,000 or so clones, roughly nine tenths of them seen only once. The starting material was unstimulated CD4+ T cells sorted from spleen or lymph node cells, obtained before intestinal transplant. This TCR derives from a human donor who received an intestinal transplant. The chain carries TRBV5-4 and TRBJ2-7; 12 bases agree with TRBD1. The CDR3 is CASSRDRGRYEQYF. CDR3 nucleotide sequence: TGTGCCAGCAGCCGGGACAGGGGGCGCTACGAGCAGTACTTC.